The 9 T cell receptor beta chains in this list originate from one sample, sequenced in a study of blood T cell repertoires in COVID-19. Assay: immunoSEQ multiplex PCR; the TCRdb copy retains only in-frame clones and omits some. This sample has over 150,000 clones; about four fifths occur once, and the top ten carry less than 15%. The source material was peripheral blood. The source is a man between 18 and 35 years old with active or convalescent COVID-19.

CDR3 residues: CASSLGDRANTEAFF. The CDR3 nucleotides read TGTGCCAGCAGCCTCGGGGACAGGGCGAACACTGAAGCTTTCTTT. The V gene is TRBV5-6, the J gene TRBJ1-1, with 9 bases identical to TRBD1. This CDR3 contains 15 residues. Germline V gives CDR1 SGHDT, CDR2 YYEEEE. The V gene end was trimmed by 4 bases and the J gene end by 1 base; junction bases not matched to a gene: 5.

The rearrangement uses TRBV9 and TRBJ2-7; tentative D call: TRBD2 (6 bases). V shed 0 bases and J shed 3 bases, with 13 bases lying between them. Germline V gene data show CDR1 as SGDLS and CDR2 as YYNGEE. The CDR3 has 15 amino acids. This CDR3 reads CASSVEVGGLYEQYF. The CDR3 region has the DNA TGTGCCAGCAGCGTAGAGGTGGGAGGCCTCTACGAGCAGTACTTC.

The J gene is TRBJ2-7, the V gene TRBV11-3; D is perhaps TRBD2 (5 bases). The CDR3 has 11 amino acids. From germline, CDR1 is SGHNT and CDR2 YENEEA. V was pared by 5 bases and J by 5 bases, with 7 bases between. CDR3 sequence: CASSHGDEQYF. CDR3 DNA sequence: TGTGCCAGCAGCCACGGGGACGAGCAGTACTTC.

The chain carries TRBV7-8 and TRBJ2-7; 8 nucleotides match TRBD2. CDR1 and CDR2 (germline): SGHVS, FQNEAQ. J was trimmed by 2 bases and V by 6 bases; bases with no gene match: 3. This CDR3 comprises 13 residues. The CDR3 nucleotides read TGTGCCAGCAGACCGGGACTAGCCTACGAGCAGTACTTC. It yields the protein CASRPGLAYEQYF.

This clone was seen more than once but under ten times. CDR3 coding DNA: TGTGCCAGCAGCGCCACACCGGGGGGCCCCTCGGGGGAGCAGTACTTC. Translated: CASSATPGGPSGEQYF. The V and J genes are TRBV9 and TRBJ2-7; D may be TRBD2 (7 bases). Germline CDR1 reads SGDLS; CDR2 reads YYNGEE. The CDR3 length is 16 residues. V lost 3 bases and J 7 bases, leaving 23 bases between the germline ends.

The chain employs TRBV19 and TRBJ1-1; D gene unclear. The CDR3 sequence is 13 residues long. Trimming shortened V by 3 bases and J by 4 bases, and 9 bases separated the two germline ends. Per the germline V gene, CDR1 is LNHDA and CDR2 is SQIVND (reference sequence). The chain's CDR3 is CASSMGRGTEAFF. The CDR3 nucleotides are TGTGCCAGTAGTATGGGGAGAGGCACTGAAGCTTTCTTT.

V is TRBV28 and J is TRBJ1-6, with unresolved D. This CDR3 spans 15 amino acids. Germline-derived CDR1 and CDR2 are MDHEN and SYDVKM. Trimming shortened V by 3 bases and J by 11 bases, and 17 bases separated the two germline ends. CDR3 amino acids: CASSFSPVRSPPLHF. The CDR3 nucleotides are TGTGCCAGCAGTTTCTCCCCCGTCCGGAGTCCACCCCTCCACTTT.

The chain employs TRBV19 and TRBJ1-1; 7 nucleotides agree with TRBD1. The CDR3 runs 15 residues. Looked up from germline, CDR1 is LNHDA and CDR2 is SQIVND (reference sequence). V dropped 7 bases and J dropped 0; count of bases not matched to a gene: 8. CDR3 nucleotide sequence: TGTGCCAGTATCCGGGACAGAAAACTGAACACTGAAGCTTTCTTT. This encodes CASIRDRKLNTEAFF.

This chain joins TRBV3-1 (or the pseudogene TRBV3-2) and TRBJ2-5, with 16 bases matching TRBD2. The ends lost 5 bases at V and 2 bases at J; junction bases unmatched: 2. CDR3 length: 16 amino acids. The V gene's germline CDR1 is LGHDT and CDR2 YNNKEL (reference sequence). Here the CDR3 reads CASSLGLAGGQETQYF. CDR3 in DNA: TGTGCCAGCAGCTTGGGACTAGCGGGGGGGCAAGAGACCCAGTACTTC.